The 15 T cell receptor beta chains listed next were all sequenced from one sample in a study of blood T cell repertoires in COVID-19 (dated by TCRdb to 2019 to 2021). Receptors were amplified or captured by the immunoSEQ multiplex PCR assay. TCRdb mirrors the immuneACCESS table, restricted to in-frame sequences. Some clones are absent from its copies; in checked studies, under half trace to an unresolved V gene, and the reason for the others is unknown. The sample records 200,000 or so clones, 80% to 90% of which are singletons. 8.5% to 12% of the sample goes to the ten largest clones. The sample comprised peripheral blood. These receptors came from a woman aged 80 or over with acute or convalescent COVID-19.

This clone was counted only a few times. V gene TRBV6-2 or TRBV6-3 combines with J gene TRBJ2-2; 7 bases fit TRBD2. After removal of 0 bases from V and 2 bases from J, the junction contained 3 bases not matched to a gene. Germline lookup yields CDR1 MNHEY and CDR2 SVGEGT. The CDR3 consists of 16 residues. The CDR3 region has the DNA TGTGCCAGCAGTTACTCGGGAGGGTACAACACCGGGGAGCTGTTTTTT. This codes for CASSYSGGYNTGELFF.

The chain combines TRBV6-2 or TRBV6-3 with TRBJ2-3, with D unclear. The CDR3 runs 11 residues. The germline V and J ends were trimmed by 5 bases and 6 bases, with 6 bases remaining between them. Germline CDR1 MNHEY, CDR2 SVGEGT. The CDR3 DNA reads as TGTGCCAGCAGTAGCTGGGATACGCAGTATTTT. It yields the protein CASSSWDTQYF.

The chain uses TRBV3-1 (or the pseudogene TRBV3-2) and TRBJ1-1; D possibly corresponds to TRBD1 (5 bases). V shed 4 bases and J shed 7 bases, with 13 bases lying between them. The germline gives CDR1 LGHDT, CDR2 YNNKEL (reference sequence). This CDR3 region has 13 residues. CDR3 residues: CASSLISGVEAFF. CDR3 DNA sequence: TGTGCCAGCAGCCTCATCTCGGGGGTTGAAGCTTTCTTT.

This clone was counted only a few times. The rearrangement uses TRBV5-1 and TRBJ2-1; D call uncertain. Germline V lookup: CDR1 SGHRS, CDR2 YFSETQ. Trimming took 0 bases from V and 4 from J, leaving 8 bases between them. The CDR3 extends over 14 amino acids. This CDR3 reads CASSLDGGYNEQFF. The CDR3 DNA reads TGCGCCAGCAGCTTGGATGGCGGATACAATGAGCAGTTCTTC.

This chain connects TRBV2 to TRBJ2-7; a possible D gene is TRBD2 (7 bases). Germline CDR1 and CDR2: SNHLY and FYNNEI. This CDR3 has 13 amino acids. V lost 10 bases and J 8 bases, leaving 21 bases between the germline ends. For the CDR3, the DNA is TGTGCCATAGAAGGGGGGGCGTATATTAAGCAGTACTTC. This gives the protein CAIEGGAYIKQYF.

The chain recombines TRBV6-5 with TRBJ2-5; TRBD1 aligns across 8 bases. Germline V CDR1 and CDR2: MNHEY, SVGAGI. The CDR3 loop spans 13 amino acids. V shed 5 bases and J 5 bases; nucleotides not matched to a gene: 4. CDR3 nucleotides: TGTGCCAGCAGTCGACAGGGGTTGGAGACCCAGTACTTC. It yields the protein CASSRQGLETQYF.

This clone was observed once. This chain joins TRBV6-2 or TRBV6-3 and TRBJ2-1, with 11 nucleotides matching TRBD2. CDR1 and CDR2 (germline): MNHEY, SVGEGT. The CDR3 runs to 15 residues. Trimming at V came to 6 bases and at J to 4 bases, leaving 5 bases not matched to a gene. The CDR3 region is CASSILAGGYNEQFF. The CDR3 coding sequence is TGTGCCAGCAGCATCCTAGCGGGGGGATACAATGAGCAGTTCTTC.

This clone showed up many times. Distinct nucleotide sequences in the sample also encode this CDR3. This chain connects TRBV4-1 to TRBJ1-4; D is uncertain. Trimming left V 0 bases short and J 7 bases short, with 12 bases between. The CDR3 loop spans 15 amino acids. Germline CDR1 is MGHRA and CDR2 is YSYEKL. The CDR3 region has the DNA TGCGCCAGCAGCCAAGATGGGCCGTCCGGTGAAAAACTGTTTTTT. This translates into CASSQDGPSGEKLFF.

The chain employs TRBV6-5 and TRBJ2-7; TRBD1 matches 7 bases. The CDR3 loop spans 15 amino acids. The germline V gene encodes CDR1 MNHEY and CDR2 SVGAGI. Germline trimming cut 2 bases from V and 3 bases from J; bases unmatched to any gene: 7. CDR3 sequence: CASSYRQGSVYEQYF. The CDR3 bases are TGTGCCAGCAGTTACCGACAGGGTTCGGTCTACGAGCAGTACTTC.

This clone occurred once. The gene calls are TRBV6-6 and TRBJ2-1; D might be TRBD1 (6 bases). V shed 7 bases and J shed 0 bases, with 13 bases lying between them. Germline lookup yields CDR1 MNHNY and CDR2 SVGAGI (reference sequence). The CDR3 is 15 residues long. The DNA of the CDR3 is TGTGCCAGCACCGAACAGGGCAGCTCCTACAATGAGCAGTTCTTC. This sequence encodes CASTEQGSSYNEQFF.

The chain couples TRBV6-6 to TRBJ1-4; 10 positions agree with TRBD1. The CDR3 has 16 residues. J lost 7 bases, V lost 0 bases, and 5 bases had no gene match. Germline-derived CDR1 and CDR2 are MNHNY and SVGAGI (reference sequence). This CDR3 reads CASSYSSDRGVEKLFF. The CDR3 DNA sequence: TGTGCCAGCAGTTACTCTTCGGACAGGGGGGTTGAAAAACTGTTTTTT.

The rearrangement links TRBV7-3 to TRBJ2-1; perhaps TRBD1 as D (6 bases). Trimming shortened V by 0 bases and J by 6 bases, and 6 bases separated the two germline ends. The CDR3 spans 13 residues. The germline gives CDR1 SGHTA, CDR2 FQGTGA. CDR3 sequence: CASSLTGGNEQFF. The CDR3 DNA follows: TGTGCCAGCAGCTTAACAGGGGGCAATGAGCAGTTCTTC.

This clone was counted at least ten times. This chain links TRBV6-4 with TRBJ2-1, with 10 bases that match TRBD2. Looked up from germline, CDR1 is MRHNA and CDR2 is SNTAGT. V shed 6 bases, J shed 7 bases, and the junction held 9 bases outside the gene matches. This CDR3 region has 15 residues. The CDR3 region is CASSSGLAGANEQFF. The DNA for the CDR3 is TGTGCCAGCAGCTCTGGGCTAGCGGGAGCTAATGAGCAGTTCTTC.

The chain has TRBV10-1 and TRBJ2-1, with 7 positions matching TRBD2. Unmatched junction bases numbered 5, after V lost 4 bases and J lost 5 bases. This CDR3 is 14 amino acids long. CDR1 and CDR2 (germline): WNHNN, SYGVQD (reference sequence). The CDR3 spells CASSGREYDNEQFF. In nucleotides, the CDR3 is TGCGCCAGCAGTGGGCGGGAGTATGACAATGAGCAGTTCTTC.

V usage is TRBV27 and J usage is TRBJ2-1; 8 bases fit TRBD2. Germline-derived CDR1 and CDR2 are MNHEY and SMNVEV (reference sequence). The CDR3 sequence is 15 residues long. V lost 5 bases, J lost 4 bases, and 7 bases stayed unmatched. The CDR3 loop is CASSVAGPFYNEQFF. The DNA for the CDR3 is TGTGCCAGCAGTGTAGCGGGACCCTTTTACAATGAGCAGTTCTTC.